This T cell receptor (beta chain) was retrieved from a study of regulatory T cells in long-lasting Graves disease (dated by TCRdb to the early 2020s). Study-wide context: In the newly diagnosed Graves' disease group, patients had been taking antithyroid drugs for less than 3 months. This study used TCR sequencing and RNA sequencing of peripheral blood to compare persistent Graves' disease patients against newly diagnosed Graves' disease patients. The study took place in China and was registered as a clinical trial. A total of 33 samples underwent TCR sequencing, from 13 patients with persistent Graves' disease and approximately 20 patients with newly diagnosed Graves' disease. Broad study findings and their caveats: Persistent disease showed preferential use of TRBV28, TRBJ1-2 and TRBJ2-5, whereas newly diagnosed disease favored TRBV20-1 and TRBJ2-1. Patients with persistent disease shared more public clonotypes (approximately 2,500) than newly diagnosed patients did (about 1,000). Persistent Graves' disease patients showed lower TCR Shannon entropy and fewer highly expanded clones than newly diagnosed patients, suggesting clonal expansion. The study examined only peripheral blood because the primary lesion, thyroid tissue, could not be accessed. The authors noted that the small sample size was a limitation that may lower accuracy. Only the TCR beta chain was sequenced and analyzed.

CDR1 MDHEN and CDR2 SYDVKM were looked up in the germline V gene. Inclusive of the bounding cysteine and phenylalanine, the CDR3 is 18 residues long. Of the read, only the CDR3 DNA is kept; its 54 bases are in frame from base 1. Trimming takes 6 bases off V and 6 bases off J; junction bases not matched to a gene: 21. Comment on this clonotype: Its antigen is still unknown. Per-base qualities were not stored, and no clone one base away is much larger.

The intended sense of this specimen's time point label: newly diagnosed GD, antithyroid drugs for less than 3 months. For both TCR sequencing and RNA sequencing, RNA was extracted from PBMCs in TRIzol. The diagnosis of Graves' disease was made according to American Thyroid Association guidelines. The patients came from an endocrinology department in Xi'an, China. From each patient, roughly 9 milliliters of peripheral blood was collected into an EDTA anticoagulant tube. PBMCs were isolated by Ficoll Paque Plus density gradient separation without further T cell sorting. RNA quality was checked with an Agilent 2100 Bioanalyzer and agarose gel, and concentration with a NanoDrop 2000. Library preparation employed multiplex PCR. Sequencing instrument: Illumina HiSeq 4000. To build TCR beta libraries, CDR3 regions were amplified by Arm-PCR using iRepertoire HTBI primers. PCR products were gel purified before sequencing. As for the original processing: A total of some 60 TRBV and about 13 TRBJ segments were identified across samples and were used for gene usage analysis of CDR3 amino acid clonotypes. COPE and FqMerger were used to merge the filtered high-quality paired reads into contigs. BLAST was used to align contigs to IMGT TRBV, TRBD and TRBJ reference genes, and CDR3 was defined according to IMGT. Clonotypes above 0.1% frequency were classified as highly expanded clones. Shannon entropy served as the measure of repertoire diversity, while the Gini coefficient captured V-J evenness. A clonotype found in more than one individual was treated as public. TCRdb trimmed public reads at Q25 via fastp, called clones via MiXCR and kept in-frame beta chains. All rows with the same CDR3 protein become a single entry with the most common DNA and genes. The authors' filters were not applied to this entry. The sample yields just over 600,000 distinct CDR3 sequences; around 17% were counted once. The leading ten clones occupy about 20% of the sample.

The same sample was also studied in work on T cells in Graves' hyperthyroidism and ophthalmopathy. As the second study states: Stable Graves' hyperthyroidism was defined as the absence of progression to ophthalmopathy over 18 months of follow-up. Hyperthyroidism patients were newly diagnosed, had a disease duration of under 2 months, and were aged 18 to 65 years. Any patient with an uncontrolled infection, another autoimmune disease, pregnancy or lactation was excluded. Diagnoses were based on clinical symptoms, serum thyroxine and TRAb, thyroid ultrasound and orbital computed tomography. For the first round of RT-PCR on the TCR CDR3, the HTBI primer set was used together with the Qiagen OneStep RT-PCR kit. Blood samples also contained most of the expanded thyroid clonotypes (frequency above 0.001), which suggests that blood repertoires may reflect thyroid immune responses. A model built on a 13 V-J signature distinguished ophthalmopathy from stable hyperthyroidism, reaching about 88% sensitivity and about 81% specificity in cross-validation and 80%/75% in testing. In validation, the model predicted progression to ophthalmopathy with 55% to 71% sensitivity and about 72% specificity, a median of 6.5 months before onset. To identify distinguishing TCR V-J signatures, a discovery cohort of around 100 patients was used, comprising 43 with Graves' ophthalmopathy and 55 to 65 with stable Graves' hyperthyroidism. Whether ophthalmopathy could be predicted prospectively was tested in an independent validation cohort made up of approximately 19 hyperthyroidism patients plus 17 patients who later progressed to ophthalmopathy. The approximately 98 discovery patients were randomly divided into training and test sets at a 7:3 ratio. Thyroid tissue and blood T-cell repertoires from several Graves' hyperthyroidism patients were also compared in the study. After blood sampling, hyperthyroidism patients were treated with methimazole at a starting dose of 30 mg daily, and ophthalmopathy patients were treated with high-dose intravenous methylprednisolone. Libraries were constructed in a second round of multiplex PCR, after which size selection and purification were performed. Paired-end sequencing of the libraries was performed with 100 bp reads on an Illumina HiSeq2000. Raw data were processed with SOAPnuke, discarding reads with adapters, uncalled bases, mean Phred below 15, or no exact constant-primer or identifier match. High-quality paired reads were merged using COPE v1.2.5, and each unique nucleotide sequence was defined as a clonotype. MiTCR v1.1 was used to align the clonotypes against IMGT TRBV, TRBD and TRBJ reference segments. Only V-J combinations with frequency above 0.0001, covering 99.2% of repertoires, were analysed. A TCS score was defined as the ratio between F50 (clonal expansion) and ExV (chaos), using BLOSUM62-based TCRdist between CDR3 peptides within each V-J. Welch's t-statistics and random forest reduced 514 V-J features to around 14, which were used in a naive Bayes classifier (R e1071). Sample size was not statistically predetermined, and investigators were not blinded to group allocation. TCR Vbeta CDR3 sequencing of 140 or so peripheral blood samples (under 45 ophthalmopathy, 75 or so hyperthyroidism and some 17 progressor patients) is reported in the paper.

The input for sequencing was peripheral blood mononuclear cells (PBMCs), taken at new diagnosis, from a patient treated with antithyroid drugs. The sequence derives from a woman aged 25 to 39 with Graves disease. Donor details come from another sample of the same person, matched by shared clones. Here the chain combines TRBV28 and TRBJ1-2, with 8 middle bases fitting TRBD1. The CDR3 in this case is CASRGGPLRAGGGDGYTF. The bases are TGTGCCAGCAGGGGGGGGCCCCTTCGGGCAGGGGGCGGGGATGGCTACACCTTC.